The 22 T cell receptor beta chains below come from one sample, sequenced in a study of blood T cell repertoires in COVID-19. The data were produced by immunoSEQ multiplex PCR, yet TCRdb's version contains in-frame clones alone and is incomplete. The sample records 45,000 to 70,000 clones, 81% being singletons. Sequencing was done on a sample of peripheral blood. These receptors were taken from a woman over 75 with active or convalescent COVID-19.

V gene TRBV2 combines with J gene TRBJ2-1, with a possible D match to TRBD1 (6 bases). Germline CDR1 and CDR2: SNHLY and FYNNEI. Trimming left V 7 bases short and J 9 bases short, with 16 bases between. This CDR3 region has 13 residues. The CDR3 DNA is TGTGCCAGCACCGAAAGGTGGGGGCTTGAGCAGTTCTTC. It translates to CASTERWGLEQFF.

The chain uses TRBV27 and TRBJ1-1; D possibly corresponds to TRBD1 (6 bases). With 3 bases removed from V and 5 bases from J, the gap between germline ends came to 19 bases. This CDR3 comprises 16 residues. From germline, CDR1 is MNHEY and CDR2 SMNVEV (reference sequence). The CDR3 sequence: CASSFGQPLERTEAFF. The CDR3 region has the DNA TGTGCCAGCAGTTTTGGACAGCCACTTGAGAGGACTGAAGCTTTCTTT.

This clone was detected once. J is TRBJ1-6 and V is TRBV6-6; D is perhaps TRBD1 (6 bases). Per the germline V gene, CDR1 is MNHNY and CDR2 is SVGAGI (reference sequence). The CDR3 runs to 15 residues. V shed 6 bases and J shed 10 bases, with 19 bases lying between them. The CDR3, as DNA: TGTGCCAGCAGCCAAACCACAGGGAGTGGATCACCCCTCCACTTT. Its protein is CASSQTTGSGSPLHF.

This clone was observed at least ten times. V usage is TRBV6-4 and J usage is TRBJ2-2; 7 nucleotides align to TRBD2. The CDR3 extends over 15 amino acids. Germline V CDR1 and CDR2: MRHNA, SNTAGT. J was trimmed by 0 bases and V by 6 bases; bases with no gene match: 4. DNA for the CDR3: TGTGCCAGCAGCGCTAGCGGATCGAACACCGGGGAGCTGTTTTTT. Amino acids: CASSASGSNTGELFF.

This chain uses TRBV7-9 with TRBJ1-1, with D maybe TRBD1 (6 bases). Trimming took off 5 bases at V and 8 bases at J, with 9 bases between the two ends. This CDR3 has 11 residues. From germline, CDR1 is SEHNR and CDR2 FQNEAQ (reference sequence). CDR3 bases: TGTGCCAGCAGCCCGGGGACAGAAGCTTTCTTT. Amino acid sequence: CASSPGTEAFF.

The genes are TRBV18 and TRBJ2-7; D unresolved. Trimming cost V 0 bases and J 6 bases, with 9 bases left between them. The CDR3 has 13 amino acids. Germline V gene data show CDR1 as KGHSH and CDR2 as LQKENI. The CDR3 loop reads CASSPPQLSEQYF. For the CDR3, the DNA is TGTGCCAGCTCACCACCCCAACTAAGCGAGCAGTACTTC.

The chain couples TRBV28 to TRBJ2-7, with 7 bases identical to TRBD2. V was pared by 10 bases and J by 2 bases, with 11 bases of the junction left unmatched. Germline CDR1 and CDR2: MDHEN and SYDVKM. The CDR3 consists of 14 residues. The CDR3 DNA reads TGTGCCACAACCGGGGGGATTGCGACCTACGAGCAGTACTTC. The encoded protein is CATTGGIATYEQYF.

The chain couples TRBV4-3 to TRBJ1-1, with 12 bases identical to TRBD1. CDR1 LGHNA and CDR2 YSLEER come from the germline V gene. The CDR3 is 14 residues long. With V trimmed by 5 bases and J by 10 bases, 8 bases remained unmatched. CDR3 in amino acids: CASSAGTGGSRAFF. CDR3 sequence (DNA): TGCGCCAGCAGCGCCGGGACAGGGGGCTCTCGAGCTTTCTTT.

The rearrangement links TRBV6-5 to TRBJ1-5, with D tentatively TRBD1 (5 bases). Germline V gene data show CDR1 as MNHEY and CDR2 as SVGAGI. The CDR3 loop spans 14 amino acids. Trimming took off 3 bases at V and 5 bases at J, with 11 bases between the two ends. The CDR3 region has the DNA TGTGCCAGCAGTTATAGTCAGGGCTATCAGCCCCAGCATTTT. Protein sequence: CASSYSQGYQPQHF.

The J gene is TRBJ1-1, the V gene TRBV29-1; D may be TRBD1 (6 bases). The CDR3 is 14 amino acids. V lost 5 bases to trimming and J lost 1 base, with 14 bases between them. Germline CDR1 reads SQVTM; CDR2 reads ANQGSEA. CDR3 bases: TGCAGCGTTAAACAAGACAGGACGAACACTGAAGCTTTCTTT. Translation: CSVKQDRTNTEAFF.

V usage is TRBV10-3 and J usage is TRBJ2-2; 11 nucleotides align to TRBD1. Germline V gene sequence: CDR1 ENHRY, CDR2 SYGVKD. Trimming at V came to 3 bases and at J to 5 bases, leaving 2 bases not matched to a gene. The CDR3 length is 15 residues. CDR3 amino acids: CAISDGQGATGELFF. For the CDR3, the DNA is TGTGCCATCAGTGACGGACAGGGGGCGACCGGGGAGCTGTTTTTT.

This clone is a singleton in its sample. The chain employs TRBV27 and TRBJ2-7; the D gene is possibly TRBD1 (5 bases). The germline CDR1 and CDR2 sequences are MNHEY and SMNVEV (reference sequence). V lost 2 bases and J lost 4, with 15 bases in between. CDR3 length: 15 amino acids. CDR3 sequence reads: CASSLGQGSLYEQYF. The CDR3 DNA follows: TGTGCCAGCAGTTTAGGCCAGGGTTCATTGTACGAGCAGTACTTC.

V usage is TRBV19 and J usage is TRBJ1-1; tentative D call: TRBD1 (6 bases). Germline assignment: CDR1 LNHDA and CDR2 SQIVND (reference sequence). CDR3 size: 13 residues. Trimming removed 7 bases from V and 1 base from J, with 10 bases in between. The CDR3 here is CASNPTGNTEAFF. The CDR3 coding sequence is TGTGCCAGTAACCCGACAGGGAACACTGAAGCTTTCTTT.

The chain employs TRBV2 and TRBJ2-7; 8 positions agree with TRBD1. V shed 3 bases and J 5 bases; nucleotides not matched to a gene: 9. This CDR3 contains 15 residues. Germline CDR1 and CDR2: SNHLY and FYNNEI. CDR3 amino acids: CASSDLRTGSNEQYF. In DNA form, the CDR3 reads TGTGCCAGCAGTGACCTTCGGACAGGGTCGAACGAGCAGTACTTC. Filled out from reference TRBV2 and TRBJ2-7, the complete variable domain reads EPEVTQTPSHQVTQMGQEVILRCVPISNHLYFYWYRQILGQKVEFLVSFYNNEISEKSEIFDDQFSVERPDGSNFTLKIRSTKLEDSAMYFCASSDLRTGSNEQYFGPGTRLTVT.

In this sample, this clone turned up a few times. The chain joins TRBV3-1 (or the pseudogene TRBV3-2) to TRBJ2-1; TRBD2 aligns across 14 bases. Trimming removed 6 bases from V and 3 bases from J; junction bases left unmatched: 4. CDR1 and CDR2 from the germline V gene are LGHDT and YNNKEL (reference sequence). There are 16 residues in the CDR3. The CDR3 region is CASSRTSGGLYNEQFF. The CDR3 bases are TGTGCCAGCAGTCGGACTAGCGGGGGGCTCTACAATGAGCAGTTCTTC.

This chain connects TRBV28 to TRBJ2-7; 7 nucleotides match TRBD1. This CDR3 is 11 amino acids long. J lost 2 bases, V lost 11 bases, and 3 bases had no gene match. Germline loops: CDR1 MDHEN, CDR2 SYDVKM. CDR3 DNA: TGTGCCGCAGGGACAGCCTACGAGCAGTACTTC. Amino acid sequence: CAAGTAYEQYF.

This clone appeared a few times. The chain uses TRBV25-1 and TRBJ1-4; a weak D match, TRBD1 (6 bases). The CDR3 is made up of 13 amino acids. Germline V gene data show CDR1 as MGHDK and CDR2 as SYGVNS. V lost 8 bases to trimming and J lost 7 bases, with 14 bases between them. The DNA for the CDR3 is TGTGCCAGCCTAGACAGGCGAGGTGAAAAACTGTTTTTT. This translates into CASLDRRGEKLFF.

The chain uses TRBV6-4 and TRBJ1-1, with D possibly matching TRBD1 (5 bases). V was pared by 0 bases and J by 6 bases, with 11 bases between. CDR3 length: 14 residues. Per germline, CDR1 MRHNA and CDR2 SNTAGT. This CDR3 reads CASSDSGRGAEAFF. The DNA for the CDR3 is TGTGCCAGCAGTGACTCCGGGAGAGGGGCTGAAGCTTTCTTT.

The rearrangement uses TRBV4-3 and TRBJ2-2; D gene unclear. The CDR3 is made up of 13 amino acids. The V end was cut by 0 bases, the J end by 9 bases, with 8 bases between. Germline CDR1 reads LGHNA; CDR2 reads YSLEER. The CDR3, as DNA: TGCGCCAGCAGCCAAGATCGGAGATGGGAGCTGTTTTTT. This gives the protein CASSQDRRWELFF.

V is TRBV15 and J is TRBJ1-2; possibly TRBD1 for D (6 bases). The germline CDR1 and CDR2 sequences are LNHNV and YYDKDF (reference sequence). V was cut by 5 bases and J by 3 bases, with 10 bases left in between. The CDR3 runs to 13 residues. The CDR3 DNA is TGTGCCACCAGCTTGGACAGACACTATGGCTACACCTTC. Translating gives CATSLDRHYGYTF.

The chain carries TRBV5-1 and TRBJ1-2; D might be TRBD1 (6 bases). Germline V CDR1 and CDR2: SGHRS, YFSETQ. V was clipped by 0 bases and J by 4 bases, with 16 bases between them. The CDR3 runs to 16 residues. The CDR3 sequence is CASSLAGHGKGYGYTF. CDR3 DNA: TGCGCCAGCAGCTTGGCGGGACACGGAAAAGGCTATGGCTACACCTTC. Full variable domain (remainder filled in from reference TRBV5-1 and TRBJ1-2): KAGVTQTPRYLIKTRGQQVTLSCSPISGHRSVSWYQQTPGQGLQFLFEYFSETQRNKGNFPGRFSGRQFSNSRSEMNVSTLELGDSALYLCASSLAGHGKGYGYTFGSGTRLTVV.

Of note for this clone: This CDR3 is also generated by other DNA sequences in the sample. This chain links TRBV5-6 with TRBJ1-1, with 9 bases fitting TRBD1. This CDR3 has 14 amino acids. Per germline, CDR1 SGHDT and CDR2 YYEEEE. The J segment lost 4 bases and the V segment lost 3 bases, leaving 4 bases of the junction unmatched. This CDR3 reads CASSSRQGVTEAFF. In DNA, the CDR3 is TGTGCCAGCAGCTCGAGACAGGGGGTCACTGAAGCTTTCTTT.